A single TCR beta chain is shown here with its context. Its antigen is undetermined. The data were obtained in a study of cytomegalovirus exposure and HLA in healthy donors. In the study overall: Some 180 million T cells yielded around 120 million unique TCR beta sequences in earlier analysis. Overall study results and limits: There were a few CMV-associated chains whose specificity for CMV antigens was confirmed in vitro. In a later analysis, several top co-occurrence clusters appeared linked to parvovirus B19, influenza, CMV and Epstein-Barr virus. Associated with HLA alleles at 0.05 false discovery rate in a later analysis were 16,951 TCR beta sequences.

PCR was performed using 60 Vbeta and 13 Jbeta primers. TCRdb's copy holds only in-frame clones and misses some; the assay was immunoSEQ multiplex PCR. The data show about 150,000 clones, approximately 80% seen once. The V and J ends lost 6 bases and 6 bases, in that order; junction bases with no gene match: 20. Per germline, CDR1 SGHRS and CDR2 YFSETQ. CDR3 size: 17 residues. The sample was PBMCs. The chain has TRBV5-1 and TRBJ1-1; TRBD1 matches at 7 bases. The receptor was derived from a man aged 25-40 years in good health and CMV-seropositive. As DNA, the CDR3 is TGCGCCAGCATGCCCCGACAGGGAGAGGTCAAAGGCGCTGAAGCTTTCTTT. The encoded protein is CASMPRQGEVKGAEAFF. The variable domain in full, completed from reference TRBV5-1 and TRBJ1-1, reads KAGVTQTPRYLIKTRGQQVTLSCSPISGHRSVSWYQQTPGQGLQFLFEYFSETQRNKGNFPGRFSGRQFSNSRSEMNVSTLELGDSALYLCASMPRQGEVKGAEAFFGQGTRLTVV.